This passage covers 9 T cell receptor beta chains from one sample sequenced in a study of shared clonotypes between healthy human individuals (dated by TCRdb to 2019 to 2021). Libraries were prepared through the immunoSEQ multiplex PCR assay. Drawn from immuneACCESS, this table holds only the in-frame rearrangements with V and J called that TCRdb kept. Clones are partly lost; checked studies trace under half to an unresolved V gene and leave the rest unexplained. Across this sample there are a few million clones, with roughly nine tenths seen only once. The ten largest make up around 0.14% of the sample. The specimen was naive CD4+ T cells sorted from blood. According to the study, the label for this sample's cell subset or site signals: CD45RA+ positively selected. The receptor source for this set is a man aged 18 to 30 in good health.

Remarks on this clone: The same CDR3 is also encoded by other DNA sequences in this sample. The chain links TRBV18 to TRBJ2-3; D remains unclear. Germline V gene lookup returns CDR1 KGHSH and CDR2 LQKENI. V was cut by 3 bases and J by 6 bases, with 13 bases left in between. The CDR3 spans 14 residues. The CDR3 DNA is TGTGCCAGCTCACCCGGTCAAGGACGGGATACGCAGTATTTT. Translating it yields CASSPGQGRDTQYF.

The chain employs TRBV4-3 and TRBJ1-2; possible D gene TRBD1, 6 bases. The V and J ends lost 1 base and 6 bases respectively, with 18 bases between them. The CDR3 sequence is 16 residues long. Germline loops: CDR1 LGHNA, CDR2 YSLEER. Here the CDR3 reads CASSQGYRAPLNGYTF. Here the CDR3 DNA reads TGCGCCAGCAGCCAAGGGTACAGGGCGCCCTTGAATGGCTACACCTTC.

The chain uses TRBV5-1 and TRBJ2-1, with a weak D call TRBD1 (6 bases). Trimming shortened V by 6 bases and J by 4 bases, and 17 bases separated the two germline ends. CDR3 length equals 15 residues. CDR1 is SGHRS, CDR2 YFSETQ, per germline. DNA of the CDR3: TGCGCCAGCACCCCATACGGACAGCCTTACAATGAGCAGTTCTTC. Protein product: CASTPYGQPYNEQFF.

The V and J genes are TRBV30 and TRBJ1-2, with 7 bases matching TRBD1. The V and J ends lost 1 base and 5 bases, in that order; junction bases with no gene match: 4. The CDR3 consists of 13 residues. The germline CDR1 and CDR2 sequences are GTSNPN and SVGIG (reference sequence). The CDR3: CAWSGGGRYGYTF. The DNA of the CDR3 is TGTGCCTGGAGTGGAGGGGGCCGGTATGGCTACACCTTC.

The chain links TRBV6-1 to TRBJ1-6; D not resolved. The germline CDR1 and CDR2 sequences are MNHNS and SASEGT. The CDR3 has 15 residues. V lost 1 base, J lost 0 bases, and 4 bases lay in between. Here the CDR3 reads CASSEGISYNSPLHF. CDR3 DNA: TGTGCCAGCAGTGAAGGTATCTCCTATAATTCACCCCTCCACTTT.

CDR3 sequence reads: CASSPGTSGTLTQYF. The CDR3, as DNA: TGTGCCAGCAGCCCCGGGACTAGCGGAACGCTTACCCAGTACTTC. The genes are TRBV7-2 and TRBJ2-5; TRBD2 matches at 11 bases. CDR3 size: 15 residues. V trimming: 5 bases; J trimming: 8 bases; junction bases outside the gene matches: 10. Per the germline V gene, CDR1 is SGHTA and CDR2 is FQGNSA.

V and J are TRBV5-1 and TRBJ2-2; 7 positions match TRBD1. The V gene end was trimmed by 4 bases and the J gene end by 6 bases; junction bases not matched to a gene: 12. Germline V gene lookup returns CDR1 SGHRS and CDR2 YFSETQ. The CDR3 has 16 residues. For the CDR3, the DNA is TGCGCCAGCAGCACCAAGACAGGGAATTTCGCCGGGGAGCTGTTTTTT. Translating gives CASSTKTGNFAGELFF.

V and J are TRBV6-1 and TRBJ1-1; TRBD1 agrees at 7 bases. J gave up 7 bases and V 3 bases, and 5 bases lay outside the gene matches. The CDR3 has 13 amino acids. CDR1 and CDR2 (germline): MNHNS, SASEGT. Here the CDR3 DNA reads TGTGCCAGCAGTGAGGGACAGCGGATTGAAGCTTTCTTT. Its protein product is CASSEGQRIEAFF.

To note about this clone: Other DNA sequences from this sample encode an identical CDR3 as well. This chain links TRBV7-8 with TRBJ1-2, with 10 bases fitting TRBD1. The germline gives CDR1 SGHVS, CDR2 FQNEAQ. This CDR3 is built from 15 residues. V lost 2 bases, J lost 1 base, and 1 base stayed unmatched. The CDR3 DNA follows: TGTGCCAGCAGCTTAAGGGACAGGGGTAACTATGGCTACACCTTC. Its translation: CASSLRDRGNYGYTF.